These 9 T cell receptor beta chains were sequenced from one sample in a study of Graves' ophthalmopathy and Graves' hyperthyroidism. Amplified material comprised TCR beta CDR3 regions derived from RNA transcripts. Second-round multiplex PCR came after a first-round RT-PCR that employed HTBI primers. TCRdb re-derived calls from the multiplex PCR reads in MiXCR, one entry per CDR3 protein. The sample includes a few hundred thousand distinct CDR3 sequences, roughly 39% of them seen just once. Sequencing used peripheral blood or thyroid tissue (not recorded which). The receptor source for this set is an adult man with Graves' hyperthyroidism.

This clonotype was seen repeatedly, ten times or more. This rearrangement joins TRBV7-6 to TRBJ2-5, with TRBD1 as a possible D gene (6 bases). This CDR3 has 16 residues. Germline V lookup: CDR1 SGHVS, CDR2 FNYEAQ. V was clipped by 5 bases and J by 3 bases, with 19 bases between them. CDR3 DNA: TGTGCCAGCAGCCCCCGAGCAGGGGCGGTAGAAGAGACCCAGTACTTC. Protein sequence: CASSPRAGAVEETQYF.

This clonotype has a count of ten or more. This chain uses TRBV6-5 with TRBJ1-1, with D maybe TRBD1 (5 bases). Germline CDR1 is MNHEY and CDR2 is SVGAGI. Trimming pared 7 bases from V and 3 bases from J, leaving 12 bases between. This CDR3 has 13 amino acids. The DNA for the CDR3 is TGTGCCAGCACAAAGGGGCGTCACACTGAAGCTTTCTTT. It encodes CASTKGRHTEAFF.

This clonotype was found a few times. The chain has TRBV2 and TRBJ1-4, with 11 bases identical to TRBD1. The V segment lost 6 bases and the J segment 1 base; nucleotides outside the gene matches: 7. CDR3 length: 17 amino acids. Germline V gene sequence: CDR1 SNHLY, CDR2 FYNNEI. The CDR3 sequence: CASSVSGQGETNEKLFF. The CDR3 DNA is TGTGCCAGCAGCGTGTCGGGACAGGGGGAAACTAATGAAAAACTGTTTTTT.

To note about this clonotype: Possible read error: a much larger clone is one base away. V usage is TRBV24-1 and J usage is TRBJ2-5; 7 bases match TRBD1. The CDR3 loop spans 14 amino acids. CDR1 is KGHDR and CDR2 is SFDVKD in the germline V gene. The DNA for the CDR3 is TGTGCCATCAGTGACAGGGACGGTCAAGAGACCCAGTACTTC. Protein product: CAISDRDGQETQYF.

CDR3 bases: TGCAGCGTTAAAGGGGGCGGTGGCTACACCTTC. It encodes CSVKGGGGYTF. The chain is built from TRBV29-1 and TRBJ1-2, with TRBD1 identical over 7 bases. In germline, CDR1 is SQVTM, CDR2 ANQGSEA. CDR3 length equals 11 residues. V gave up 5 bases and J gave up 7 bases; unmatched junction bases: 4.

The chain couples TRBV10-3 to TRBJ1-3, with 11 nucleotides matching TRBD1. Germline V gene sequence: CDR1 ENHRY, CDR2 SYGVKD. Trimming at V came to 4 bases and at J to 8 bases, leaving 7 bases not matched to a gene. This CDR3 has 15 amino acids. CDR3 DNA: TGTGCCATCAGTGCGGGACAGGGGGTGAAACACACCATATATTTT. It encodes CAISAGQGVKHTIYF.

Note on this clonotype: The CDR3 does not close with the conserved phenylalanine or tryptophan, likely indicating a read error. The DNA is left out, because the CDR3 cannot be placed on it with certainty; the CDR3 is given as TCRdb lists it. The chain links TRBV20-1 to TRBJ2-5; the table's D call, TRBD1, has no DNA check behind it. CDR1 is DFQATT and CDR2 is SNEGSKA in the germline V gene (reference sequence). The CDR3 is made up of 8 amino acids, end residues included. The CDR3 sequence is CSAGFDRV.

V usage is TRBV9 and J usage is TRBJ1-1; 10 bases are shared with TRBD1. The CDR3 is made up of 15 amino acids. Germline V gene sequence: CDR1 SGDLS, CDR2 YYNGEE. Trimming removed 2 bases from V and 3 bases from J; junction bases left unmatched: 4. The CDR3 bases are TGTGCCAGCAGCGTTGGGACAGGGGCGCACACTGAAGCTTTCTTT. This sequence encodes CASSVGTGAHTEAFF.

This clonotype was found many times. The V call is TRBV7-8, the J call TRBJ1-5, with 7 bases aligning to TRBD1. J lost 1 base, V lost 5 bases, and 11 bases had no gene match. The CDR3 has 17 residues. Germline V gene lookup returns CDR1 SGHVS and CDR2 FQNEAQ. This CDR3 reads CASSLRPGTASNQPQHF. The CDR3 DNA follows: TGTGCCAGCAGCCTACGTCCCGGGACAGCGAGCAATCAGCCCCAGCATTTT.